One and the same sample provided the 18 T cell receptor beta chains below, sequenced in a study of Graves' ophthalmopathy and Graves' hyperthyroidism. TCR beta CDR3 amplification used RNA transcripts. Scientists carried out first-round RT-PCR using HTBI primers and then a second-round multiplex PCR. A single record per CDR3 protein comes from TCRdb applying MiXCR to the multiplex PCR reads. The sample consists of a few hundred thousand distinct CDR3 sequences, less than 45% of them appearing once. Material for sequencing was peripheral blood or thyroid tissue (not recorded which). These receptors originate from an adult man with Graves' hyperthyroidism.

This clonotype has a count of ten or more. The chain uses TRBV24-1 and TRBJ2-6; D is possibly TRBD1 (7 bases). This CDR3 has 16 amino acids. Germline-derived CDR1 and CDR2 are KGHDR and SFDVKD. Trimming shortened V by 4 bases and J by 2 bases, and 11 bases separated the two germline ends. The CDR3 loop reads CATSDAGGTGANVLTF. The CDR3 bases are TGTGCCACCAGTGACGCAGGGGGGACTGGGGCCAACGTCCTGACTTTC.

The sample holds a few counts of this clonotype. The chain links TRBV4-2 to TRBJ2-7; 9 nucleotides align to TRBD1. V dropped 0 bases and J dropped 2; count of bases not matched to a gene: 8. CDR3 length equals 17 residues. Germline V gene lookup returns CDR1 LGHNA and CDR2 YNFKEQ. Written as DNA, the CDR3 is TGTGCCAGCAGCCAAGATCTTGGACAGGGGTTCCCCTACGAGCAGTACTTC. Translation: CASSQDLGQGFPYEQYF.

The CDR3 here is CASSPQIWRLNTGELFF. The CDR3 DNA reads as TGTGCCAGCTCACCACAGATCTGGCGGCTGAACACCGGGGAGCTGTTTTTT. The rearrangement uses TRBV24-1 and TRBJ2-2; no definite D call. The CDR3 consists of 17 residues. Germline CDR1 is KGHDR and CDR2 is SFDVKD. The V and J ends lost 11 bases and 1 base respectively, with 22 bases between them.

This clonotype was seen at least ten times. The chain recombines TRBV13 with TRBJ2-7; TRBD2 is a possible D gene (6 bases). CDR1 and CDR2 from the germline V gene are PRHDT and FYEKMQ (reference sequence). The ends were cut back, 3 bases at V and 5 bases at J, with 14 bases in the middle. The CDR3 covers 14 residues. CDR3 sequence (DNA): TGTGCCAGCAGCTTGAAGGGAGGAACCCACGAGCAGTACTTC. This encodes CASSLKGGTHEQYF.

This clonotype was seen repeatedly, ten times or more. The genes are TRBV10-3 and TRBJ1-2; tentatively, D is TRBD1 (6 bases). The V end was cut by 5 bases, the J end by 4 bases, with 11 bases between. The V gene's germline CDR1 is ENHRY and CDR2 SYGVKD. The CDR3 spans 13 residues. As DNA, the CDR3 is TGTGCCATCAGTCCGGGACAAAGCTATGGCTACACCTTC. The encoded protein is CAISPGQSYGYTF.

Regarding this clonotype: Just one base apart from a much larger clone, this may be a read error. The conserved closing phenylalanine or tryptophan is absent in this CDR3, likely reflecting a read error. The chain recombines TRBV19 with TRBJ1-2; D not certain. V shed 1 base and J shed 0 bases, with 6 bases lying between them. Germline V gives CDR1 LNHDA, CDR2 SQIVND (reference sequence). The CDR3 extends over 14 amino acids. The CDR3 spells CASSIGKANYGYTS. CDR3 nucleotides: TGTGCCAGTAGTATAGGTAAAGCTAACTATGGCTACACCTCC.

V gene TRBV2 combines with J gene TRBJ2-6; a possible D gene is TRBD1 (6 bases). The CDR3 is made up of 13 amino acids. Per germline, CDR1 SNHLY and CDR2 FYNNEI. Trimming stripped 2 bases from V and 10 bases from J, with 9 bases between. The CDR3 reads CASSEQGMNVLTF. DNA for the CDR3: TGTGCCAGCAGTGAACAGGGGATGAACGTCCTGACTTTC.

This clonotype has a handful of counts. The V gene is TRBV7-3, the J gene TRBJ2-7; unclear D gene. The CDR3 is 14 amino acids. CDR1 SGHTA and CDR2 FQGTGA come from the germline V gene. The V end was cut by 9 bases, the J end by 2 bases, with 17 bases between. The CDR3 nucleotides are TGTGCCAGTGGGTCCGGGCGGCCAGCCTACGAGCAGTACTTC. Its protein is CASGSGRPAYEQYF.

Many counts were recorded for this clonotype. V and J are TRBV7-9 and TRBJ1-2; TRBD1 aligns across 10 bases. This CDR3 region has 15 residues. V dropped 3 bases and J dropped 8; count of bases not matched to a gene: 9. The V gene's germline CDR1 is SEHNR and CDR2 FQNEAQ (reference sequence). CDR3 DNA sequence: TGTGCCAGCAGCTTCGCGGGACAGGGGTGGTCGGGCTACACCTTC. Translating gives CASSFAGQGWSGYTF.

This clonotype has a handful of counts. The chain joins TRBV19 to TRBJ2-7, with TRBD1 matching 11 bases. The J call may be incorrect, as the DNA end agrees better with TRBJ2-1. The germline V gene encodes CDR1 LNHDA and CDR2 SQIVND (reference sequence). This CDR3 comprises 15 residues. The CDR3 spells CASSPRDRGFNEQFF. The CDR3 DNA is TGTGCCAGTAGTCCCCGGGACAGGGGGTTCAATGAGCAGTTCTTC.

In its sample, this clonotype was seen a few times. V usage is TRBV12-3 or TRBV12-4 and J usage is TRBJ2-3, with D possibly matching TRBD1 (8 bases). The CDR3 has 15 amino acids. V lost 1 base and J 9 bases, leaving 17 bases between the germline ends. CDR3 nucleotides: TGTGCCAGCAGTTTAGAGACCGGACAGGGAGGGACGCAGTATTTT. As protein: CASSLETGQGGTQYF.

This clonotype occurred many times. The chain combines TRBV10-3 with TRBJ2-2, with D unresolved. V lost 0 bases and J lost 6, with 2 bases in between. CDR1 and CDR2 from the germline V gene are ENHRY and SYGVKD. The CDR3 is 12 amino acids. CDR3 protein: CAISESAGELFF. The CDR3 DNA follows: TGTGCCATCAGTGAGTCTGCCGGGGAGCTGTTTTTT.

With regard to this clonotype: One junction end does not reproduce the germline sequence, and a read error may be involved. The chain couples TRBV7-9 to TRBJ2-6; 11 bases match TRBD1. The CDR3 has 14 amino acids. The germline CDR1 and CDR2 sequences are SEHNR and FQNEAQ (reference sequence). DNA of the CDR3: TGTGCCAGCAGTCCTGGACAGGGGGCCAACGTCCTGGCTTTC. Translated: CASSPGQGANVLAF.

This chain joins TRBV7-7 and TRBJ2-7, with D perhaps TRBD1 (6 bases). Deletions cut 8 bases from V and 2 bases from J, with 7 bases between. The CDR3 covers 11 residues. Germline assignment: CDR1 SSHAT and CDR2 FNYEAQ (reference sequence). CDR3 amino acids: CASAGAYEQYF. The CDR3 nucleotides read TGTGCCAGCGCAGGGGCCTACGAGCAGTACTTC. Together with reference TRBV7-7 and TRBJ2-7, the CDR3 gives the full variable domain: GAGVSQSPRYKVTKRGQDVTLRCDPISSHATLYWYQQALGQGPEFLTYFNYEAQPDKSGLPSDRFSAERPEGSISTLTIQRTEQRDSAMYRCASAGAYEQYFGPGTRLTVT.

As for this clonotype: No DNA is shown, since the ends of the CDR3 on it are uncertain; the CDR3 is the one TCRdb lists. The rearrangement links TRBV7-2 to TRBJ2-7; no check of the table's D call, TRBD1, against the DNA was made. The CDR3 totals 16 residues, both ends included. Germline lookup yields CDR1 SGHTA and CDR2 FQGNSA. The CDR3 sequence: CASSLVGTGNSYERCF.

This clonotype was seen a handful of times. This chain connects TRBV12-3 or TRBV12-4 to TRBJ1-3, with D possibly being TRBD1 (5 bases). The CDR3 extends over 18 amino acids. V dropped 2 bases and J dropped 2 bases, with 19 bases sitting between them. CDR3 in amino acids: CASSLMVQVWGTGNTIYF. In nucleotides, the CDR3 is TGTGCCAGCAGTTTAATGGTACAGGTTTGGGGGACTGGAAACACCATATATTTT.

This clonotype was detected only a few times. The chain links TRBV5-1 to TRBJ2-7; 7 bases fit TRBD2. This CDR3 is built from 15 residues. Germline V lookup: CDR1 SGHRS, CDR2 YFSETQ. The V gene end was trimmed by 0 bases and the J gene end by 2 bases; junction bases not matched to a gene: 5. In DNA form, the CDR3 reads TGCGCCAGCAGCTTGGCCGGGACTACGACCTACGAGCAGTACTTC. It translates to CASSLAGTTTYEQYF. The full variable domain, rest sourced from reference TRBV5-1 and TRBJ2-7, is KAGVTQTPRYLIKTRGQQVTLSCSPISGHRSVSWYQQTPGQGLQFLFEYFSETQRNKGNFPGRFSGRQFSNSRSEMNVSTLELGDSALYLCASSLAGTTTYEQYFGPGTRLTVT.

In its sample, this clonotype was seen a few times. J is TRBJ1-2 and V is TRBV6-5; no reliable D call. With 0 bases removed from V and 4 bases from J, the gap between germline ends came to 9 bases. This CDR3 spans 14 amino acids. Germline V gene data show CDR1 as MNHEY and CDR2 as SVGAGI. In DNA, the CDR3 is TGTGCCAGCAGTTACTCTCCGGGTACCTATGGCTACACCTTC. This sequence encodes CASSYSPGTYGYTF.